The T cell receptor (beta chain) described here comes from a study of cytomegalovirus exposure and HLA in healthy donors. Study-level information: Samples from HLA-typed donors yielded about 86 million unique TCRs in an early data release. General study findings and limits: The study listed under 200 cytomegalovirus-associated TCR beta chains. With later analysis, a missense DCLRE1C variant became linked to TCR beta V- and J-gene trimming.

This CDR3 has 18 residues. The V gene end was trimmed by 3 bases and the J gene end by 3 bases; junction bases not matched to a gene: 14. CDR1 and CDR2 (germline): SNHLY, FYNNEI. It was with 60 Vbeta and 13 Jbeta primers that the PCR ran. Clones were sequenced by immunoSEQ multiplex PCR, and TCRdb holds only the in-frame ones, with some missing. The sample records roughly 150,000 clones, 77% being singletons. About this clone: What it binds is unknown.

The clonotype comes from a man in his fifties in good health and CMV-seropositive. The chain couples TRBV2 to TRBJ2-7; 10 bases line up with TRBD2. What was sequenced was PBMCs. The CDR3 is CASSEPSGGTGSYYEQYF. CDR3 sequence (DNA): TGTGCCAGCAGTGAGCCTAGCGGGGGAACAGGCTCCTACTACGAGCAGTACTTC. Full variable domain (remainder filled in from reference TRBV2 and TRBJ2-7): EPEVTQTPSHQVTQMGQEVILRCVPISNHLYFYWYRQILGQKVEFLVSFYNNEISEKSEIFDDQFSVERPDGSNFTLKIRSTKLEDSAMYFCASSEPSGGTGSYYEQYFGPGTRLTVT.